The next 17 T cell receptor beta chains were all read from a single sample in a study of T cells in Graves' hyperthyroidism and ophthalmopathy. RNA transcripts provided the source from which TCR beta CDR3 regions were amplified. HTBI primers were employed in a first-round RT-PCR of the TCR CDR3. TCRdb re-derived calls from the multiplex PCR reads in MiXCR, one entry per CDR3 protein. The sample records a few hundred thousand distinct CDR3 sequences, about 13% being singletons. Material: blood. The receptor source for this set is a man under 40 with Graves' hyperthyroidism that later progressed to Graves' ophthalmopathy.

A word on this clonotype: With a much larger clone just one base away, this may be a read error. The V gene is TRBV12-3 or TRBV12-4, the J gene TRBJ1-2, with D possibly TRBD1 on 6 matching bases. This CDR3 has 14 residues. Here the CDR3 DNA reads TGTACCAGCAGTTTAGGTGCAGGGGTTTATGGCTACACCTTC. As protein: CTSSLGAGVYGYTF.

The chain carries TRBV12-3 or TRBV12-4 and TRBJ1-4; a possible D gene is TRBD1 (5 bases). The CDR3 is made up of 15 amino acids. The V end lost 7 bases, the J end lost 10 bases, and 22 bases lay between the germline ends. CDR3 region: CASTTRGGLGGKLFF. The CDR3 DNA is TGTGCCAGCACGACGCGGGGCGGGCTGGGTGGAAAACTGTTTTTT.

This clonotype came up many times. The chain carries TRBV11-3 and TRBJ2-3, with 7 positions matching TRBD2. The CDR3 has 14 residues. V was clipped by 6 bases and J by 4 bases; unmatched bases: 7. In germline, CDR1 is SGHNT, CDR2 YENEEA. The CDR3 sequence is CASRKLLAPDTQYF. The DNA of the CDR3 is TGTGCCAGCAGAAAATTACTAGCGCCAGATACGCAGTATTTT.

This chain links TRBV5-1 with TRBJ2-7; D may be TRBD2 (6 bases). The CDR3 contains 16 residues. In germline, CDR1 is SGHRS, CDR2 YFSETQ. Trimming left V 4 bases short and J 4 bases short, with 21 bases between. As DNA, the CDR3 is TGCGCCAGCAGCACGGATTGGCAGCGGGCCCCTTACGAGCAGTACTTC. This encodes CASSTDWQRAPYEQYF.

This clonotype was seen ten or more times. This rearrangement joins TRBV12-3 or TRBV12-4 to TRBJ2-7; D could derive from TRBD1 or TRBD2 (5 bases each). Trimming left V 7 bases short and J 3 bases short, with 16 bases between. The CDR3 has 14 residues. The CDR3 protein is CASTEIGAFYEQYF. For the CDR3, the DNA is TGTGCCAGCACTGAGATCGGGGCGTTCTACGAGCAGTACTTC.

This clonotype turned up a few times. This sequence joins TRBV25-1 and TRBJ1-6, with a weak D call TRBD1 (5 bases). V was pared by 6 bases and J by 3 bases, with 15 bases between. This CDR3 has 16 amino acids. Germline V gives CDR1 MGHDK, CDR2 SYGVNS. CDR3: CASRSLGGDYNSPLHF. The DNA for the CDR3 is TGTGCCAGCAGGAGCCTGGGGGGGGACTATAATTCACCCCTCCACTTT.

Note on this clonotype: A clone one base away is much larger, so this may be a read error. The rearrangement joins TRBV6-2 or TRBV6-3 to TRBJ1-1; 10 bases align to TRBD1. The CDR3 runs 14 residues. Germline CDR1 MNHEY, CDR2 SVGEGT. The CDR3, as DNA: TGTACCAGCACCCGGACAGGGGGGTACACTGAAGCTTTCTTT. Encoded protein: CTSTRTGGYTEAFF.

This clonotype showed up just a few times. The V and J genes are TRBV5-1 and TRBJ2-3; 13 bases map to TRBD2. Germline values: CDR1 SGHRS, CDR2 YFSETQ. The CDR3 totals 15 residues. J lost 4 bases, V lost 5 bases, and 4 bases had no gene match. The CDR3 DNA sequence: TGCGCCAGCAGACTAGCGGGGGGGAGAGCAGATACGCAGTATTTT. Protein: CASRLAGGRADTQYF.

This chain links TRBV12-3 or TRBV12-4 with TRBJ2-5, with TRBD1 matching over 7 bases. J was trimmed by 3 bases and V by 4 bases; bases with no gene match: 2. This CDR3 has 13 residues. CDR3 sequence (DNA): TGTGCCAGCAGTTATGACAGGGAAGAGACCCAGTACTTC. It translates to CASSYDREETQYF.

The V gene is TRBV25-1, the J gene TRBJ2-7; D perhaps matches TRBD2 (6 bases). Looked up from germline, CDR1 is MGHDK and CDR2 is SYGVNS. The CDR3 totals 15 residues. Trimming cost V 3 bases and J 6 bases, with 18 bases left between them. DNA of the CDR3: TGTGCCAGCAGTGAGGTCGGAGGGTTGAGGGGCGAGCAGTACTTC. It yields the protein CASSEVGGLRGEQYF.

This clonotype has only a few counts. The chain is built from TRBV18 and TRBJ2-3; 9 positions agree with TRBD2. Germline V lookup: CDR1 KGHSH, CDR2 LQKENI. This CDR3 region has 17 residues. Trimming at V came to 6 bases and at J to 3 bases, leaving 13 bases not matched to a gene. The CDR3 coding sequence is TGTGCCAGCTCCCGTGGAATCTTAGCGGGGGCTACAGATACGCAGTATTTT. Protein sequence: CASSRGILAGATDTQYF.

The chain links TRBV7-9 to TRBJ1-1; possible D gene TRBD1, 5 bases. The length of the CDR3 is 14 residues. V lost 1 base, J lost 3 bases, and 9 bases lay in between. Germline loops: CDR1 SEHNR, CDR2 FQNEAQ (reference sequence). The CDR3 reads CASSLVGDDTEAFF. CDR3 bases: TGTGCCAGCAGCTTAGTAGGGGATGACACTGAAGCTTTCTTT.

This chain connects TRBV15 to TRBJ2-7; no firm D call. Germline CDR1 reads LNHNV; CDR2 reads YYDKDF (reference sequence). V lost 0 bases and J lost 4, with 4 bases in between. The CDR3 is made up of 12 amino acids. The CDR3 coding sequence is TGTGCCACCAGCAGAGACAGGTACGAGCAGTACTTC. Translated: CATSRDRYEQYF. Complete variable domain (other parts from reference TRBV15 and TRBJ2-7): DAMVIQNPRYQVTQFGKPVTLSCSQTLNHNVMYWYQQKSSQAPKLLFHYYDKDFNNEADTPDNFQSRRPNTSFCFLDIRSPGLGDTAMYLCATSRDRYEQYFGPGTRLTVT.

In this sample, this clonotype turned up many times. The V gene is TRBV12-3 or TRBV12-4, the J gene TRBJ1-1; 10 bases fit TRBD1. V was clipped by 8 bases and J by 3 bases; unmatched bases: 15. The CDR3 totals 17 residues. The DNA for the CDR3 is TGTGCCAGCGGAAGACCCCTTGGGACAGGGGACGACACTGAAGCTTTCTTT. This sequence encodes CASGRPLGTGDDTEAFF.

The chain uses TRBV19 and TRBJ2-5; possibly TRBD2 for D (6 bases). Trimming pared 4 bases from V and 4 bases from J, leaving 13 bases between. The CDR3 spans 14 residues. The germline V gene has CDR1 LNHDA and CDR2 SQIVND (reference sequence). DNA of the CDR3: TGTGCCAGTAGTAAGCGGCAGGAGGGAGAGACCCAGTACTTC. Its protein product is CASSKRQEGETQYF. Full variable domain (remainder filled in from reference TRBV19 and TRBJ2-5): DGGITQSPKYLFRKEGQNVTLSCEQNLNHDAMYWYRQDPGQGLRLIYYSQIVNDFQKGDIAEGYSVSREKKESFPLTVTSAQKNPTAFYLCASSKRQEGETQYFGPGTRLLVL.

The J gene is TRBJ2-2, the V gene TRBV6-1, with 10 bases fitting TRBD1. Per the germline V gene, CDR1 is MNHNS and CDR2 is SASEGT. The CDR3 is 15 amino acids. Germline trimming cut 5 bases from V and 4 bases from J; bases unmatched to any gene: 4. CDR3 sequence reads: CASSSGTGVTGELFF. CDR3 in DNA: TGTGCCAGCAGTTCGGGGACAGGGGTCACCGGGGAGCTGTTTTTT.

This clonotype was observed once. This chain connects TRBV6-1 to TRBJ2-5, with D possibly matching TRBD2 (5 bases). CDR3 size: 13 residues. Germline V gene sequence: CDR1 MNHNS, CDR2 SASEGT. The V and J ends lost 6 bases and 5 bases respectively, with 13 bases between them. CDR3 bases: TGTGCCAGCAGCAGGTCCACGGGGGAGACCCAGTACTTC. Translating it yields CASSRSTGETQYF.